The sequence of this TCR beta chain was determined in a study of T cell clonality in common variable immunodeficiency. Study-wide results and caveats: CVID subjects had higher TCRbeta clonality than healthy controls, most marked in about a third.

This clone showed up many times. Its antigen is as yet unknown. The observed sequence ends 3 residues before the CDR3 terminus, with the missing tail filled in from the germline J gene. Blood samples were heparinized, 5 to 8 ml per donor. Control and CVID samples contributed equal amounts of genomic DNA. The assay was immunoSEQ multiplex PCR, and TCRdb's table has in-frame clones only and misses some. The sample has tens of thousands of clones, none seen only once. The CDR3 has 14 amino acids. With 8 bases removed from V and 4 bases from J, the gap between germline ends came to 14 bases. The sequenced sample was peripheral blood mononuclear cells. The source of this sequence is a person aged 18 to 70 in good health. V is TRBV12-3 or TRBV12-4 and J is TRBJ2-2, with TRBD1 as a possible D gene (7 bases). The CDR3 bases that were read are TGTGCCAGCGGACTACAGGGGAGCACCGGGGAG. Amino acid sequence: CASGLQGSTGE. The whole CDR3 protein is CASGLQGSTGELFF.